This T cell receptor beta chain emerged from a study of OX40 agonist ivuxolimab in advanced cancers. Overall study: Checkpoint inhibitors had been given previously to roughly 36% of patients.

With respect to this clone: Its specificity is unknown.

Overall study results and limits: Near-lowest levels of clonal expansion characterized partial responders at 0.1-3.0 mg/kg.

The CDR3 extends over 17 amino acids. CDR1 is KGHSH, CDR2 LQKENI, per germline. Trimming left V 5 bases short and J 1 base short, with 17 bases between. This table comes from immunoSEQ multiplex PCR, and its TCRdb copy is limited to in-frame clones, with some not included. This table holds 75,000 to 100,000 clones, around 88% found once. The genes are TRBV18 and TRBJ2-2, with TRBD1 as a possible D gene (6 bases). Material: CD4+ or CD8+ T cells sorted from blood, obtained in a trial of the OX40 agonist ivuxolimab. This sequence originates from an adult with an advanced solid tumor such as melanoma, head and neck, liver or kidney cancer. The CDR3 region has the DNA TGTGCCAGCTCAGTCCTAGCAGGGGACCTGAACACCGGGGAGCTGTTTTTT. Protein: CASSVLAGDLNTGELFF.